The 8 T cell receptor beta chains in this list originate from one sample, sequenced in a study of T cells in Graves' hyperthyroidism and ophthalmopathy. The CDR3 regions of TCR beta were amplified from RNA transcripts. The TCR CDR3 was amplified in a first-round RT-PCR using the HTBI primer set. TCRdb ran MiXCR on the multiplex PCR reads and lists one entry per CDR3 protein. In the table there are a few hundred thousand distinct CDR3 sequences, less than 25% of which are singletons. Specimen: blood. All receptors derive from a young man with Graves' hyperthyroidism.

The rearrangement uses TRBV30 and TRBJ1-1; D gene uncertain. From germline, CDR1 is GTSNPN and CDR2 SVGIG (reference sequence). The CDR3 contains 12 residues. Trimming left V 4 bases short and J 5 bases short, with 11 bases between. CDR3 DNA: TGTGCCTGGACTAACTTGCGGACTGAAGCTTTCTTT. It translates to CAWTNLRTEAFF.

This clonotype was recorded many times. The DNA for the CDR3 is TGTGCCAGCAGTCTCGACAGGGGAGGGGATCAGCCCCAGCATTTT. Translated: CASSLDRGGDQPQHF. The chain is built from TRBV6-5 and TRBJ1-5, with 8 bases lining up with TRBD1. This CDR3 spans 15 amino acids. Germline-derived CDR1 and CDR2 are MNHEY and SVGAGI. V shed 5 bases and J 5 bases; nucleotides not matched to a gene: 8.

This clonotype was found many times. This rearrangement joins TRBV6-2 or TRBV6-3 to TRBJ2-4; D is possibly TRBD1 or TRBD2 (5 bases each). Germline assignment: CDR1 MNHEY and CDR2 SVGEGT. The CDR3 has 13 amino acids. Between the trimmed V and J ends, which lost 4 bases and 8 bases, there was a span of 12 bases. The CDR3 loop is CASSSGRGDIQYF. Here the CDR3 DNA reads TGTGCCAGCAGTTCCGGACGAGGGGACATTCAGTACTTC.

The chain links TRBV9 to TRBJ2-2; 11 bases map to TRBD2. The CDR3 contains 15 residues. The germline CDR1 and CDR2 sequences are SGDLS and YYNGEE. Trimming cost V 4 bases and J 5 bases; bases outside gene matches: 4. The DNA of the CDR3 is TGTGCCAGCAGCATCACTAGCGGGGGTACCGGGGAGCTGTTTTTT. Protein sequence: CASSITSGGTGELFF.

The V call is TRBV28, the J call TRBJ1-2; maybe TRBD1 (6 bases). Trimming removed 4 bases from V and 6 bases from J, with 15 bases in between. Germline CDR1 reads MDHEN; CDR2 reads SYDVKM. CDR3 length equals 14 residues. The CDR3 bases are TGTGCCAGCAGTTCAAGGACAGATTTGGATGGCTACACCTTC. Translated, it gives CASSSRTDLDGYTF.

This clonotype has a count of ten or more. The chain joins TRBV6-2 or TRBV6-3 to TRBJ2-7; D possibly corresponds to TRBD1 (6 bases). Between the trimmed V and J ends, which lost 8 bases and 2 bases, there was a span of 19 bases. In germline, CDR1 is MNHEY, CDR2 SVGEGT. The CDR3 totals 15 residues. The CDR3 DNA sequence: TGTGCCAGCCGTCTCTCAAACAGGGCAACCTACGAGCAGTACTTC. The encoded protein is CASRLSNRATYEQYF.

This CDR3 reads CASSLDRSRSNQPQHF. CDR3 in DNA: TGTGCCAGCAGCCTAGACAGGTCGAGGAGCAATCAGCCCCAGCATTTT. The chain links TRBV7-8 to TRBJ1-5, with a tentative D call TRBD1 (6 bases). The ends were cut back, 5 bases at V and 1 base at J, with 15 bases in the middle. The CDR3 consists of 16 residues. Germline V gene sequence: CDR1 SGHVS, CDR2 FQNEAQ.

The rearrangement joins TRBV30 to TRBJ1-1; D is perhaps TRBD1 (5 bases). The CDR3 is made up of 14 amino acids. V lost 8 bases and J 1 base, leaving 17 bases between the germline ends. Germline V gene data show CDR1 as GTSNPN and CDR2 as SVGIG (reference sequence). The CDR3 spells CAGNRNTRNTEAFF. The CDR3 DNA follows: TGTGCCGGGAACAGGAACACTCGGAACACTGAAGCTTTCTTT.